This T cell receptor (beta chain) is from a study of blood T cell repertoires in COVID-19. Whole-study context: Acute-phase and convalescent COVID-19 samples originated in the United States, Italy and Spain. Sources were T cells, B-cell-depleted T cells, or PBMCs; the material itself was cDNA or gDNA.

As originally analysed: Nucleated cell counts were estimated from reference gene primer amplification. The method was immunoSEQ multiplex PCR; TCRdb's version includes in-frame clones alone and lacks a portion of them. V, J and clone size are taken as reported in that table, and D and trimming were inferred from the DNA itself. This table holds approximately 400,000 clones, over 65% found once. Unmatched junction bases numbered 1, after V lost 4 bases and J lost 6 bases. Germline CDR1 and CDR2: SGHRS and YFSETQ. The CDR3 consists of 12 residues. J is TRBJ2-1 and V is TRBV5-1, with 7 bases fitting TRBD2. This clonotype originated in a human donor with acute or convalescent COVID-19. The donor label of this sample is uncertain. Specimen: peripheral blood. This CDR3 reads CASSRTSNEQFF. The CDR3 coding sequence is TGCGCCAGCAGCCGGACTAGCAATGAGCAGTTCTTC.